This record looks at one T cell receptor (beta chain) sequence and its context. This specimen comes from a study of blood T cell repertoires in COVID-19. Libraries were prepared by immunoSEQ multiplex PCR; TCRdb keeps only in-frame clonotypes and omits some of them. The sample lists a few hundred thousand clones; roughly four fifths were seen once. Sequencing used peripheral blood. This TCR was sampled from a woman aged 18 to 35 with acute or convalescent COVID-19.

CDR3 nucleotides: TGTGCCAGCAGCTTTCTCTCTATAACCGGGGAGCTGTTTTTT. Its protein is CASSFLSITGELFF. The rearrangement joins TRBV11-2 to TRBJ2-2; D not resolved. Per germline, CDR1 SGHAT and CDR2 FQNNGV. There are 14 residues in the CDR3. V lost 3 bases and J lost 5, with 10 bases in between.